This TCR beta chain came from a study of immune evolution from preneoplasia to lung adenocarcinoma. Whole-study results and caveats: Top clone frequencies peaked in normal lung, apparently declining through invasive adenocarcinoma. Later-stage lesions seemingly showed higher T cell density and diversity than normal lung.

The V gene lost 6 bases and the J gene lost 3 bases, with 5 bases spanning the gap. From germline, CDR1 is LNHDA and CDR2 SQIVND (reference sequence). The CDR3 has 12 amino acids. This clone was seen just once. Antigen unknown. Histologic diagnosis was independently verified by two lung pathologists. The assay was immunoSEQ multiplex PCR, and TCRdb's table has in-frame clones only and misses some. The data contain some 5,000 clones, 75% to 90% of them seen just once; the ten biggest clones take up 3.5% to 4%. Sequenced: FFPE adjacent normal lung tissue. The sequence was obtained from a person between 65 and 79 years old with lung adenocarcinoma. The chain employs TRBV19 and TRBJ2-2; D is undetermined. The CDR3 protein is CASRTYTGELFF. The CDR3 DNA reads TGTGCCAGTAGGACTTACACCGGGGAGCTGTTTTTT.